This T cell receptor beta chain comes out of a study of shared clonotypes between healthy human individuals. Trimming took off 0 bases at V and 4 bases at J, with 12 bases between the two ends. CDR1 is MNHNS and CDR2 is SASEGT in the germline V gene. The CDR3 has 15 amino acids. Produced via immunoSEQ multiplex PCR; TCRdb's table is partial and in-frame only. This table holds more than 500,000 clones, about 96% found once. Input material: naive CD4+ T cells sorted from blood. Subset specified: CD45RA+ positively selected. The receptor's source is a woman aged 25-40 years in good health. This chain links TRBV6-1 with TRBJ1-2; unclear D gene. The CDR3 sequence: CASSEAAGLGYGYTF. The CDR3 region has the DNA TGTGCCAGCAGTGAAGCGGCGGGTTTGGGCTATGGCTACACCTTC.